A selection of T cell receptor beta chains follows, all from one sample in a study of shared clonotypes between healthy human individuals. The protocol was immunoSEQ multiplex PCR, while the TCRdb copy is restricted to in-frame clones and leaves out a portion. The data hold more than 400,000 clones, with 90% to 96% observed a single time. Material for sequencing was naive CD4+ T cells sorted from blood. The receptors originated from a woman in her thirties in good health. Each CDR3 is given without its conserved first and last residue.

v_gene: TRBV28
j_gene: .
CDR3aa: ASTLSLRGYEQY

v_gene: TRBV7-9
j_gene: TRBJ2-7
CDR3aa: ASSPGSGRIGNEQY

v_gene: TRBV28
j_gene: TRBJ2-7
CDR3aa: ASRPGVGEQY

v_gene: TRBV5-8
j_gene: TRBJ2-7
CDR3aa: ASSWGLILNSYEQY

v_gene: TRBV6-5
j_gene: TRBJ2-7
CDR3aa: ASSSDYEQY

v_gene: TRBV5-5
j_gene: TRBJ1-2
CDR3aa: ASSFPHEGGYGYT

v_gene: TRBV11-2
j_gene: TRBJ2-3
CDR3aa: ASSFSTDTQY

v_gene: TRBV6-1
j_gene: TRBJ2-5
CDR3aa: ASSEQGARETQY

v_gene: TRBV19
j_gene: TRBJ1-3
CDR3aa: ASTRTIPGNTIY

v_gene: TRBV11-2
j_gene: TRBJ2-5
CDR3aa: ASSFGNQETQY

v_gene: TRBV4-1
j_gene: TRBJ2-7
CDR3aa: ASSQDRRLAGGAYEQY

v_gene: TRBV11-2
j_gene: TRBJ2-3
CDR3aa: ASSSRTSGTPDTQY

v_gene: TRBV7-3
j_gene: TRBJ2-1
CDR3aa: ASSLRSGRGNEQF

v_gene: TRBV20-1
j_gene: TRBJ1-5
CDR3aa: SVQGLKPQH

v_gene: TRBV18
j_gene: TRBJ2-6
CDR3aa: ASSHNTLASGANVLT

v_gene: TRBV11-2
j_gene: TRBJ1-5
CDR3aa: ASSATNDRGGNQPQH

v_gene: TRBV7-8
j_gene: TRBJ2-7
CDR3aa: ASSSDRYEQY

v_gene: TRBV5-4
j_gene: TRBJ2-7
CDR3aa: ASSLDPPGSYEQY

v_gene: TRBV5-6
j_gene: TRBJ2-7
CDR3aa: ASSSAREGAYEQY

v_gene: TRBV7-6
j_gene: TRBJ2-3
CDR3aa: ASSLSLSGTDTQY

v_gene: TRBV5-1
j_gene: TRBJ2-1
CDR3aa: ASSSLAGGLYNEQF

v_gene: TRBV6-1
j_gene: TRBJ2-7
CDR3aa: ASSDRAHEQY

v_gene: TRBV28
j_gene: TRBJ2-1
CDR3aa: ASSLAGNEQF

v_gene: TRBV29-1
j_gene: TRBJ1-3
CDR3aa: SVDRSSSGNTIY

v_gene: TRBV19
j_gene: TRBJ2-5
CDR3aa: ATAGLLSGEQY

v_gene: TRBV15
j_gene: TRBJ2-3
CDR3aa: ATSRYSGTSTDTQY

v_gene: TRBV11-2
j_gene: TRBJ2-7
CDR3aa: ASSLVGTGIVYEQY

v_gene: TRBV4-1
j_gene: TRBJ2-1
CDR3aa: ASSQESYNEQF

v_gene: TRBV28
j_gene: TRBJ2-5
CDR3aa: ASSSGLALQETQY

v_gene: TRBV4-1
j_gene: TRBJ2-1
CDR3aa: ASSQIGLAGGRSVDEQF

v_gene: TRBV7-9
j_gene: TRBJ1-3
CDR3aa: ASGPMTEVGSGNTIY

v_gene: TRBV29-1
j_gene: .
CDR3aa: SVQRGGAYEQY

v_gene: TRBV7-3
j_gene: TRBJ2-1
CDR3aa: ASSFSGSSYNEQF

v_gene: TRBV28
j_gene: TRBJ1-2
CDR3aa: ASSPSDRGLLSGYT

v_gene: TRBV4-1
j_gene: TRBJ1-1
CDR3aa: ASSQDRVSYTEAF

v_gene: TRBV5-1
j_gene: TRBJ2-1
CDR3aa: ASTDPRDSIYNEQF

v_gene: TRBV19
j_gene: TRBJ2-5
CDR3aa: ASSFSGKETQY

v_gene: TRBV7-6
j_gene: TRBJ2-1
CDR3aa: ASSSLAGEYNEQF

v_gene: TRBV28
j_gene: TRBJ2-7
CDR3aa: ASSSGLSSYEQY

v_gene: TRBV6-5
j_gene: TRBJ2-2
CDR3aa: ASSYRPTGELF

v_gene: TRBV19
j_gene: TRBJ1-5
CDR3aa: ASSMENQPQH

v_gene: TRBV30
j_gene: TRBJ1-2
CDR3aa: AWSVPPQGYT

v_gene: TRBV27
j_gene: TRBJ2-7
CDR3aa: ASSFSSGSYEQY

v_gene: TRBV2
j_gene: TRBJ2-7
CDR3aa: ASSETGDSYEQY

v_gene: TRBV9
j_gene: TRBJ2-1
CDR3aa: ASSLGQGNYNEQF

v_gene: TRBV27
j_gene: TRBJ2-7
CDR3aa: ARGGERTSGDRSYEQY

v_gene: TRBV19
j_gene: TRBJ2-6
CDR3aa: ASSWVQGTSGANVLT

v_gene: TRBV11-2
j_gene: TRBJ2-7
CDR3aa: ASSLDHGLGLYEQY

v_gene: TRBV28
j_gene: TRBJ2-4
CDR3aa: ASGGQGEDIQY

v_gene: TRBV6-1
j_gene: TRBJ1-4
CDR3aa: ASSAGTGNEKLF

v_gene: TRBV28
j_gene: TRBJ2-1
CDR3aa: ASSDEKQF

v_gene: TRBV5-3
j_gene: TRBJ2-7
CDR3aa: ARSSRGSGTSYEQY

v_gene: TRBV19
j_gene: TRBJ1-5
CDR3aa: ASTSLLVFSLTPNQPQH

v_gene: TRBV30
j_gene: TRBJ1-3
CDR3aa: AWSPHRAGNTIY

v_gene: TRBV29-1
j_gene: TRBJ1-3
CDR3aa: SVTPGTGVGNTIY

v_gene: TRBV28
j_gene: TRBJ2-2
CDR3aa: ASSTTGTGFPMELF

v_gene: TRBV20-1
j_gene: TRBJ2-7
CDR3aa: SASTSYEQY

v_gene: TRBV11-2
j_gene: .
CDR3aa: ASSHTGTEYEQY

v_gene: TRBV18
j_gene: TRBJ2-3
CDR3aa: ASSPRLLSTDTQY